This TCR beta chain was retrieved from a study of cytomegalovirus exposure and HLA in healthy donors (dated by TCRdb to about 2017). Study-wide context: An earlier analysis of several hundred of the donors reported 250 to 300 Gb of sequence data and 117 million unique TCR beta sequences obtained from around 170 million T cells. Around 300 gigabases of sequencing data and approximately 80 million unique TCR sequences were included in an early release covering roughly 600 HLA-typed donors. The genetic ancestry cluster associated with self-reported Caucasian donors included about 84% of the approximately 400 genotyped donors. The study aimed to test whether cataloging public T cell receptors could reveal signatures of past pathogen exposure. The study profiled the T cell repertoires of more than 500 subjects by immunosequencing and related them to cytomegalovirus serostatus. Besides the first cohort of roughly 640 subjects, a separate validation cohort made up of 120 or so different subjects was used. The study combined high-throughput TCR immunosequencing, statistical association of individual TCRs with disease status, and machine learning to predict cytomegalovirus infection status. A later analysis re-examined previously published TCR beta repertoires from 600 to 700 donors and added high-resolution HLA genotyping to investigate patterns of TCR occurrence. Rather than using new phenotypic data, the later analysis identified candidate immune exposures from TCR beta sequences and from how often those sequences occurred across donors. An earlier analysis of 587 of the donors used high-throughput TCR beta sequencing to judge whether each TCR beta V gene segment behaved as functional or pseudogenic. Donor age, sex, ethnicity and CMV serostatus were collected together with the repertoire data. Genome-wide SNP genotypes for about 65% of the roughly 670 donors were used in a later genetic analysis, which treated that subset as a discovery cohort. All discovery cohort repertoires had been generated on a single sequencing platform. Class I and class II HLA loci were covered by the typing at four-digit resolution. The number of typed donors differed by locus: 629-630 for A, B, C, DRB1 and DQB1; some 500 for DQA1; 606 for DPA1; and some 450 for DPB1. About five DR-DQ haplotypes were treated as single units for association and clustering because of strong linkage in the cohort. Among 300 to 450 genotyped donors of the cohort, an average of about 240,000 unique TCR beta nucleotide sequences were sequenced per donor, roughly 18% of them non-productive. Summary of the overall study and its limitations: The sequencing pipeline was judged likely to have produced a cluster of highly shared sequence variants as a technical artifact. In a later genetic analysis, fewer N-insertions in productive TCRs were reported among donors in an Asian-associated ancestry cluster than the 666-donor mean. A later analysis reported that several top co-occurrence clusters appeared linked to parvovirus B19, influenza, CMV and Epstein-Barr virus. The study listed approximately 160 TCR beta chains as associated with cytomegalovirus. A few of the identified cytomegalovirus-associated TCR beta chains were confirmed in vitro to be specific for cytomegalovirus antigens. While some public TCRs were present in many individuals, most TCR sequences turned up only very rarely across donors. When HLA alleles, especially DR and DQ, strongly co-occurred, TCR associations were difficult to assign to individual alleles. A later analysis found that TCR association rates varied across HLA loci, with DRB1 alleles showing the most associated TCRs and HLA-C alleles the fewest. A further reported finding was that TCR beta sequences accurately predicted the HLA-A and HLA-B alleles for most subjects in the first cohort. V-gene and J-gene trimming of TCR beta chains was associated with a missense DCLRE1C variant in a later genetic analysis, and the association was replicated in an independent cohort. Roughly uniform sequencing depth across donors was assumed in presence/absence analyses, although this assumption may not hold. Most CMV-associated TCR beta chains appeared to be HLA-restricted in a later analysis, and the HLA associations seemed to be driven largely by CMV exposure. Correlated functional status among segregating V segments might be attributable to linkage disequilibrium, but an unknown experimental factor could not be ruled out. Immune exposure information for the cohort was limited to CMV serostatus. Only TCR beta chains were sequenced in this cohort, and the absence of alpha or paired-chain data limited detectable features. The authors suggested that the approach could potentially be generalized to other disease states and immunological phenotypes. Specific HLA alleles were associated with 15,000 to 20,000 TCR beta sequences at a false discovery rate of 0.05 in a later analysis. Compared with equally common non-associated chains, HLA-associated TCR beta chains in a later analysis were more clonally expanded and had lower generation probabilities. Because counts were too low, 15 or so rarely observed V segments, including chromosome 9 orphons, were excluded from the earlier analysis of under 650 of the donors. Because some donors lacked HLA typing at each locus, the association tests relied only on the typed subset. In both the original and validation cohorts, the classifier was reported to diagnose cytomegalovirus status with high specificity and sensitivity. In an earlier analysis of 450 to 750 of the donors, most TCR beta V segments appeared in productive rearrangements about 90% or about 30% of the time, broadly matching IMGT annotations.

To note about this clone: Its specific antigen is unknown. One base away there is no much larger clone; base qualities are not given.

In total, approximately 610 healthy bone marrow donors made up the cohort. Cohort members were all nominally healthy when sampled, although unrecorded immune exposures were likely present. The donor tested CMV seronegative and was one of the 352 seronegative cohort members. Every donor gave a peripheral blood sample, and the peripheral blood mononuclear cells from that sample were used for TCR beta sequencing. The Qiagen DNeasy Blood Extraction Kit was used to extract genomic DNA from the blood cell samples. Library creation used the immunoSEQ multiplex PCR assay. The multiplex PCR relied on a mix of 60 forward primers for TCR Vbeta segments and 13 reverse primers for TCR Jbeta segments. The CDR3 region of rearranged TCR beta genes was amplified from genomic DNA by a multiplex PCR assay. The amplified TCR beta libraries were sequenced on the Illumina HiSeq System as 87-base-pair reads. The study's own analysis went as follows. In a later analysis, tens of millions of unique TCR beta chains were counted across the approximately 670 repertoires, and roughly 10 million of these chains were shared by at least two donors. Raw reads were error-corrected and collapsed into unique sequences with a nearest-neighbor algorithm that merged closely related sequences to remove PCR and sequencing errors. V, D and J gene segments were assigned by aligning CDR3 sequences to IMGT reference sequences. Each retained sequence needed at least a six-nucleotide match to both a V gene segment and a J gene segment. A rearrangement was called productive if the CDR3 had no stop codons and remained in frame with V and J, and every other rearrangement was called non-productive. CDR3 was defined by IMGT convention, running from the second conserved V-encoded cysteine to the conserved J-encoded phenylalanine. The earlier analysis of about 560 of the donors excluded any sequence lacking an unambiguous match to a single V gene segment. In an earlier analysis of about 590 of the donors, a V segment was called functional when productive rearrangements were above 56.7%, and segregating when the standard deviation between donors exceeded 5%. To diagnose cytomegalovirus status from the catalog of TCR beta chain sequences, a statistical classification framework was built. V and J gene assignment, in a later analysis, came from comparing TCR nucleotide sequences with IMGT/GENE-DB human TR gene sequences. Using the TCRdist pipeline, a later analysis assigned CDR3 sequences along with most-parsimonious VDJ recombination scenarios. A later analysis defined each TCR beta chain by its CDR3 amino acid sequence plus V-gene family, and excluded reads lacking a unique V-gene family. As a way to deal with suspected cross-contamination and a sequencing artifact, a later analysis dropped approximately 570 nucleotide sequences that were highly shared and had low generation probability. A later analysis calculated a clonal expansion index for each public chain from normalized within-repertoire ranks of inferred template counts. Generation probabilities in a later analysis came from a VDJ recombination model fitted to out-of-frame rearrangements, and those results were checked against IGoR. In a later analysis, TCR-TCR, TCR-HLA and TCR-CMV co-occurrence was scored with hypergeometric tests, and a repertoire-size bias correction was applied to TCR pairs. False discovery rates were estimated in a later analysis by permuting HLA or CMV assignments 20 times. In a later analysis, co-occurring TCRs were grouped using DBSCAN, and TCRdist sequence similarity was added for clustering within HLA-allele-positive subsets. Repertoires with fewer than 30,000 or more than 120,000 public chains, plus five repertoires with anomalous nucleotide sharing, were excluded from co-occurrence clustering. Not all clones reach the TCRdb copy of this immuneACCESS table, which keeps in-frame sequences only. Checked studies attribute under half of the gap to unresolved V genes and leave the rest unexplained. For V, J and clone size, that table is used; D and trimming come from the DNA. The sample records about 160,000 clones, about three quarters of which are singletons. About 1.3% of the sample is in the top ten clones.

What was sequenced was PBMCs. The TCR comes from a woman aged 25 to 39 in good health and CMV-seronegative.

This receptor has the CDR3 CASSSTGRANEKLFF. The nucleotides read TGTGCCAGCAGCTCAACAGGGAGGGCTAATGAAAAACTGTTTTTT. This chain is built from TRBV5-6 and TRBJ1-4; TRBD1 is a possible D gene, resting on 6 matching bases. The CDR3 sequence holds 15 residues, the cysteine and phenylalanine included. Only the CDR3 part of the read is kept: 45 bases, read in frame from the first base. According to the germline V gene, CDR1 reads SGHDT and CDR2 reads YYEEEE. Trimming at the junction amounts to 3 bases on V and 3 bases on J, and the germline ends lie 12 bases apart.